One sample yielded the 9 T cell receptor beta chains listed below, sequenced in a study of CD8+ T cells in alopecia areata. Extracted RNA was reverse transcribed into cDNA, the sequencing template. This table comes from immunoSEQ multiplex PCR, and its TCRdb copy is limited to in-frame clones, with some not included. The sample lists about 42,000 clones, around 71% occurring once. Treatment reported: oral pan-JAK inhibitor, 5-10 mg twice daily. Sequenced material: CD8+ T cells sorted from blood, taken at week 4, from a patient treated with tofacitinib. The receptors here all came from a human donor with alopecia areata.

This rearrangement joins TRBV29-1 to TRBJ2-1; a possible D gene is TRBD1 (5 bases). CDR3 length: 14 amino acids. Germline CDR1 and CDR2: SQVTM and ANQGSEA. V was clipped by 3 bases and J by 7 bases, with 16 bases between them. Here the CDR3 reads CSVDRVPSENEQFF. CDR3 DNA sequence: TGCAGCGTTGACAGGGTCCCCTCCGAAAATGAGCAGTTCTTC.

The genes are TRBV12-5 and TRBJ2-3; D is unresolved. The length of the CDR3 is 12 residues. Per the germline V gene, CDR1 is LGHNT and CDR2 is FRNRAP. V was clipped by 2 bases and J by 2 bases, with 2 bases between them. The CDR3 loop is CASGLLTDTQYF. The CDR3 coding sequence is TGTGCTAGTGGTTTGCTCACAGATACGCAGTATTTT.

The rearrangement links TRBV5-1 to TRBJ2-7; no firm D call. Germline V gene sequence: CDR1 SGHRS, CDR2 YFSETQ. Trimming removed 4 bases at V and 2 bases at J, with 16 bases between. The CDR3 totals 15 residues. The CDR3 DNA reads TGCGCCAGCAGCCCCCCAGAGCAGGCAACCTACGAGCAGTACTTC. It is translated as CASSPPEQATYEQYF.

The table lists this clone with a few counts. This chain connects TRBV29-1 to TRBJ2-7, with D uncertain. CDR1 SQVTM and CDR2 ANQGSEA come from the germline V gene. V lost 6 bases and J 5 bases, leaving 8 bases between the germline ends. The CDR3 has 10 amino acids. CDR3 sequence (DNA): TGCAGCGTGGTTCGGGACGAGCAGTACTTC. It codes for CSVVRDEQYF.

This clone was picked up a small number of times. CDR3 loop: CSADEGAWETQYF. The CDR3 nucleotides read TGCAGCGCTGATGAGGGGGCCTGGGAGACCCAGTACTTC. The J gene is TRBJ2-5, the V gene TRBV29-1; TRBD1 agrees at 7 bases. The CDR3 consists of 13 residues. CDR1 is SQVTM and CDR2 is ANQGSEA in the germline V gene. V dropped 7 bases and J dropped 5; count of bases not matched to a gene: 10.

This clone was seen a handful of times. J is TRBJ2-7 and V is TRBV30, with D perhaps matching TRBD1 (5 bases). The CDR3 consists of 13 residues. Germline V gene lookup returns CDR1 GTSNPN and CDR2 SVGIG (reference sequence). V lost 0 bases and J lost 6, with 12 bases in between. DNA for the CDR3: TGTGCCTGGAGTGTACACAGGTCCAGCGAGCAGTACTTC. Translating gives CAWSVHRSSEQYF.

V usage is TRBV30 and J usage is TRBJ2-7, with no clear D. V was trimmed by 3 bases and J by 3 bases, leaving 6 bases between them. The V gene's germline CDR1 is GTSNPN and CDR2 SVGIG (reference sequence). CDR3 length equals 11 residues. CDR3 sequence: CAWRKGYEQYF. The CDR3 DNA reads TGTGCCTGGAGAAAGGGCTACGAGCAGTACTTC.

The chain combines TRBV4-3 with TRBJ1-5; D not resolved. The CDR3 contains 13 residues. The V and J ends lost 1 base and 1 base respectively, with 2 bases between them. CDR1 LGHNA and CDR2 YSLEER come from the germline V gene. Here the CDR3 DNA reads TGCGCCAGCAGCCAAGCCAGCAATCAGCCCCAGCATTTT. Protein sequence: CASSQASNQPQHF.

This chain joins TRBV27 and TRBJ1-1, with D perhaps matching TRBD1 (5 bases). Per germline, CDR1 MNHEY and CDR2 SMNVEV (reference sequence). This CDR3 contains 15 residues. Deletions cut 0 bases from V and 1 base from J, with 9 bases between. CDR3 in amino acids: CASSLSETANTEAFF. CDR3 nucleotide sequence: TGTGCCAGCAGTTTATCGGAGACAGCGAACACTGAAGCTTTCTTT.